This entry features one T cell receptor beta chain sequence. These data belong to a study of blood T cell repertoires in COVID-19. Study details: The United States, Italy and Spain supplied acute and convalescent COVID-19 samples. The analysed material was cDNA or gDNA that came from T cells, B-cell-depleted T cells, or PBMCs.

V lost 1 base and J 4 bases, leaving 11 bases between the germline ends. The CDR3 length is 14 residues. The germline V gene encodes CDR1 SGHVS and CDR2 FQNEAQ. Sequencing was performed with immunoSEQ multiplex PCR; in TCRdb, only in-frame clones are kept and a portion is missing. The data hold roughly 230,000 clones, with 80% to 85% observed a single time. Sequenced material: peripheral blood. This clonotype was obtained from a man aged 45-65 years with active or convalescent COVID-19. The chain couples TRBV7-8 to TRBJ2-7, with D possibly matching TRBD1 (7 bases). CDR3 DNA sequence: TGTGCCAGCAGCTTAGGACCAGGGGGGTACGAGCAGTACTTC. It yields the protein CASSLGPGGYEQYF.